The next 31 T cell receptor beta chains were all read from a single sample in a study of T cells after yellow fever vaccination. TCRdb reprocessed the 5' RACE reads via MiXCR and lists one record per CDR3 protein. Altogether about 68,000 distinct CDR3 sequences are present, more than 6.5% being singletons, with the ten largest covering 30% to 45%. The sample consisted of CD8+ T cells sorted from PBMCs, taken about 49 days after the first yellow fever vaccination. Source of these receptors: a man aged 18 to 29 who received the YFV17D yellow fever vaccine.

The rearrangement joins TRBV11-2 to TRBJ2-2; the match to TRBD1 covers 7 bases. CDR3 length: 18 amino acids. The V gene's germline CDR1 is SGHAT and CDR2 FQNNGV. Trimming cost V 6 bases and J 1 base; bases outside gene matches: 14. The CDR3 bases are TGTGCCAGCAGGTGGGACAGCCTCTTTTTCCGGAACACCGGGGAGCTGTTTTTT. Translated, it gives CASRWDSLFFRNTGELFF.

The V gene is TRBV5-8, the J gene TRBJ2-1, with 7 bases that match TRBD2. V dropped 9 bases and J dropped 0; count of bases not matched to a gene: 6. Germline V CDR1 and CDR2: SGHTS, YDEGEE. The CDR3 extends over 14 amino acids. The CDR3 loop is CATPRDYSYNEQFF. The CDR3 DNA reads TGTGCCACCCCCCGGGACTACTCCTACAATGAGCAGTTCTTC.

The chain combines TRBV5-4 with TRBJ2-1, with 8 bases aligning to TRBD2. This CDR3 spans 13 amino acids. V was pared by 2 bases and J by 7 bases, with 2 bases of the junction left unmatched. Germline V gene data show CDR1 as SGHNT and CDR2 as YYREEE (reference sequence). CDR3 bases: TGTGCCAGCAGCTTTCGGGGGGGGAATGAGCAGTTCTTC. This gives the protein CASSFRGGNEQFF.

The chain recombines TRBV4-2 with TRBJ2-7; maybe TRBD1 (6 bases). V dropped 0 bases and J dropped 3 bases, with 18 bases sitting between them. Germline CDR1 LGHNA, CDR2 YNFKEQ. This CDR3 is built from 17 residues. CDR3 loop: CASSQEQTGPPLYEQYF. The CDR3 nucleotides are TGTGCCAGCAGCCAAGAACAGACAGGCCCACCGCTCTACGAGCAGTACTTC.

The chain combines TRBV5-1 with TRBJ1-1; perhaps TRBD1 as D (5 bases). This CDR3 contains 13 residues. V lost 7 bases and J 5 bases, leaving 15 bases between the germline ends. Germline-derived CDR1 and CDR2 are SGHRS and YFSETQ. The CDR3 nucleotides are TGCGCCAGCGGATTGAGCCAGGGTACTGAAGCTTTCTTT. As protein: CASGLSQGTEAFF.

In this sample, this clonotype turned up many times. The chain uses TRBV6-4 and TRBJ2-1; 12 bases line up with TRBD2. V was clipped by 6 bases and J by 8 bases; unmatched bases: 8. The CDR3 is made up of 15 amino acids. Germline assignment: CDR1 MRHNA and CDR2 SNTAGT. In DNA, the CDR3 is TGTGCCAGCAGCCGGACTAGCGGGGAGGGGCATGAGCAGTTCTTC. Protein: CASSRTSGEGHEQFF.

In its sample, this clonotype was seen many times. This chain connects TRBV6-5 to TRBJ2-5, with 9 bases that match TRBD2. This CDR3 contains 18 residues. Germline loops: CDR1 MNHEY, CDR2 SVGAGI. The trim removed 1 base at V and 2 bases at J, leaving 11 bases unmatched. This CDR3 reads CASSYFRPAGGPQETQYF. The DNA of the CDR3 is TGTGCCAGCAGTTACTTCCGGCCAGCGGGGGGCCCTCAAGAGACCCAGTACTTC.

This clonotype was detected a few times. CDR3 loop: CASSFDMPGFYEQYF. Written as DNA, the CDR3 is TGTGCCAGCAGTTTTGACATGCCCGGCTTCTACGAGCAGTACTTC. The chain uses TRBV27 and TRBJ2-7; the D is unclear. This CDR3 is built from 15 residues. V was clipped by 3 bases and J by 3 bases, with 15 bases between them. Per the germline V gene, CDR1 is MNHEY and CDR2 is SMNVEV (reference sequence).

J is TRBJ2-7 and V is TRBV4-3; D is ambiguous. The length of the CDR3 is 14 residues. Germline loops: CDR1 LGHNA, CDR2 YSLEER. V was shortened by 0 bases and J by 3 bases, with 9 bases between the two germline ends. CDR3 region: CASSQELHSYEQYV. The CDR3 nucleotides are TGCGCCAGCAGCCAAGAGCTTCATAGCTACGAGCAGTACGTC.

This clonotype was seen repeatedly, ten times or more. V and J are TRBV9 and TRBJ2-3; 12 positions match TRBD2. After removal of 0 bases from V and 6 bases from J, the junction contained 2 bases not matched to a gene. The CDR3 is 15 amino acids. CDR1 and CDR2 (germline): SGDLS, YYNGEE. The CDR3 region is CASSVGTSGEDTQYF. The CDR3 DNA reads as TGTGCCAGCAGCGTAGGGACTAGCGGGGAGGATACGCAGTATTTT.

The sample holds many counts of this clonotype. V usage is TRBV20-1 and J usage is TRBJ1-1, with 7 nucleotides matching TRBD1. This CDR3 has 13 residues. In germline, CDR1 is DFQATT, CDR2 SNEGSKA (reference sequence). V shed 6 bases, J shed 1 base, and the junction held 5 bases outside the gene matches. CDR3 loop: CSAKGQWNTEAFF. The CDR3 coding sequence is TGCAGTGCCAAGGGACAGTGGAACACTGAAGCTTTCTTT.

This clonotype was counted many times. The chain recombines TRBV6-2 or TRBV6-3 with TRBJ1-1; D remains unclear. Germline lookup yields CDR1 MNHEY and CDR2 SVGEGT. V was clipped by 5 bases and J by 1 base, with 8 bases between them. There are 13 residues in the CDR3. CDR3 region: CASSPMENTEAFF. The CDR3 nucleotides are TGTGCCAGCAGTCCGATGGAGAACACTGAAGCTTTCTTT.

This clonotype was found many times. The rearrangement links TRBV6-4 to TRBJ2-1; TRBD2 matches at 10 bases. The CDR3 has 14 amino acids. With 8 bases clipped from V and 6 bases from J, the junction kept 7 bases outside the gene matches. Germline CDR1 reads MRHNA; CDR2 reads SNTAGT. This CDR3 reads CASSASGGRNEQFF. The CDR3 coding sequence is TGTGCCAGCTCGGCTAGCGGGGGTCGCAATGAGCAGTTCTTC.

The CDR3 nucleotides read TGTGCCAGCAGCCCCGCCGCCTTTGGGACTAGCGGGGGGAATTACAATGAGCAGTTCTTC. As protein: CASSPAAFGTSGGNYNEQFF. The V and J genes are TRBV7-6 and TRBJ2-1; 15 bases are a match to TRBD2. Germline values: CDR1 SGHVS, CDR2 FNYEAQ. The CDR3 extends over 20 amino acids. With 5 bases clipped from V and 4 bases from J, the junction kept 15 bases outside the gene matches. Using reference TRBV7-6 and TRBJ2-1 for the parts outside the CDR3, the full variable domain is GAGVSQSPRYKVTKRGQDVALRCDPISGHVSLYWYRQALGQGPEFLTYFNYEAQQDKSGLPNDRFSAERPEGSISTLTIQRTEQRDSAMYRCASSPAAFGTSGGNYNEQFFGPGTRLTVL.

The rearrangement uses TRBV7-3 and TRBJ2-2, with D unclear. This CDR3 spans 14 amino acids. V lost 4 bases to trimming and J lost 0 bases, with 6 bases between them. Germline values: CDR1 SGHTA, CDR2 FQGTGA. The CDR3 loop reads CASSSPPNTGELFF. The CDR3 region has the DNA TGTGCCAGCAGCTCACCACCGAACACCGGGGAGCTGTTTTTT.

The table lists this clonotype with many counts. The rearrangement joins TRBV5-1 to TRBJ2-3; no definite D call. The ends were cut back, 7 bases at V and 5 bases at J, with 17 bases in the middle. The CDR3 length is 14 residues. Germline V gene sequence: CDR1 SGHRS, CDR2 YFSETQ. The CDR3: CASLLESDGDTQYF. The DNA for the CDR3 is TGCGCCAGCCTATTAGAATCGGACGGAGATACGCAGTATTTT.

The chain recombines TRBV7-2 with TRBJ2-7; 7 nucleotides align to TRBD1. Trimming at V came to 7 bases and at J to 4 bases, leaving 16 bases not matched to a gene. Per germline, CDR1 SGHTA and CDR2 FQGNSA. The CDR3 covers 16 residues. CDR3 sequence reads: CASTTKGDRVIYEQYF. DNA for the CDR3: TGTGCCAGCACCACTAAAGGGGACAGAGTGATTTACGAGCAGTACTTC.

This clonotype was counted ten times or more. J is TRBJ2-3 and V is TRBV28, with 8 nucleotides matching TRBD2. Looked up from germline, CDR1 is MDHEN and CDR2 is SYDVKM. Trimming at V came to 5 bases and at J to 6 bases, leaving 16 bases not matched to a gene. CDR3 size: 17 residues. Written as DNA, the CDR3 is TGTGCCAGCAGTCCCACGGGGGGGGGTCCCGCAACTGATACGCAGTATTTT. It yields the protein CASSPTGGGPATDTQYF. The complete variable domain, with remaining parts taken from reference TRBV28 and TRBJ2-3, reads DVKVTQSSRYLVKRTGEKVFLECVQDMDHENMFWYRQDPGLGLRLIYFSYDVKMKEKGDIPEGYSVSREKKERFSLILESASTNQTSMYLCASSPTGGGPATDTQYFGPGTRLTVL.

This clonotype showed up many times. The chain carries TRBV7-6 and TRBJ2-7, with D unclear. The CDR3 consists of 12 residues. Trimming shortened V by 5 bases and J by 3 bases, and 8 bases separated the two germline ends. CDR1 SGHVS and CDR2 FNYEAQ come from the germline V gene. The CDR3, as DNA: TGTGCCAGCAGCGCCGATAACTACGAGCAGTACTTC. This gives the protein CASSADNYEQYF.

This clonotype was counted at least ten times. V is TRBV12-5 and J is TRBJ2-7; D is perhaps TRBD1 (6 bases). With 6 bases removed from V and 2 bases from J, the gap between germline ends came to 11 bases. CDR1 is LGHNT, CDR2 FRNRAP, per germline. The CDR3 runs 13 residues. The CDR3 region has the DNA TGTGCTAGTGGAGGACAGTGGGCCTACGAGCAGTACTTC. This gives the protein CASGGQWAYEQYF. Supplemented by reference TRBV12-5 and TRBJ2-7, the full variable domain reads DARVTQTPRHKVTEMGQEVTMRCQPILGHNTVFWYRQTMMQGLELLAYFRNRAPLDDSGMPKDRFSAEMPDATLATLKIQPSEPRDSAVYFCASGGQWAYEQYFGPGTRLTVT.

This clonotype was counted at least ten times. The chain uses TRBV29-1 and TRBJ1-4, with D maybe TRBD1 (5 bases). Per germline, CDR1 SQVTM and CDR2 ANQGSEA. CDR3 length: 15 amino acids. With 3 bases removed from V and 1 base from J, the gap between germline ends came to 12 bases. The CDR3 loop is CSVDWGDGTNEKLFF. The CDR3 DNA reads TGCAGCGTTGATTGGGGGGATGGAACTAATGAAAAACTGTTTTTT.

This clonotype was seen more than once but under ten times. The chain carries TRBV4-1 and TRBJ1-2; D is ambiguous. V was shortened by 0 bases and J by 3 bases, with 11 bases between the two germline ends. The CDR3 contains 15 residues. CDR1 and CDR2 (germline): MGHRA, YSYEKL. CDR3 DNA sequence: TGCGCCAGCAGCCAAGATCAAGCAGAGCACTATGGCTACACCTTC. Translation gives CASSQDQAEHYGYTF.

This clonotype occurred a few times. V usage is TRBV12-3 or TRBV12-4 and J usage is TRBJ2-2, with D maybe TRBD2 (5 bases). Trimming removed 5 bases from V and 1 base from J, with 5 bases in between. The CDR3 loop spans 13 amino acids. The CDR3 DNA reads as TGTGCCAGCAGTGGACTGAACACCGGGGAGCTGTTTTTT. Its translation is CASSGLNTGELFF.

This clonotype was counted at least ten times. The CDR3 DNA reads TGCGCCAGCAGTCATCACCGGGACAGGGGCTACAATGAGCAGTTCTTC. It is translated as CASSHHRDRGYNEQFF. The chain couples TRBV23-1 to TRBJ2-1; 10 bases align to TRBD1. TRBV23-1 is identified as an open reading frame with a role that is uncertain. Losses at the gene ends were 3 bases for V and 3 bases for J; bases not matched to a gene: 5. The CDR3 has 16 residues.

This clonotype showed up many times. For the CDR3, the DNA is TGTGCCAGCAGCTTGGACGGATCCTACGAGCAGTACGTC. It translates to CASSLDGSYEQYV. V and J are TRBV7-9 and TRBJ2-7; D is ambiguous. Germline lookup yields CDR1 SEHNR and CDR2 FQNEAQ (reference sequence). Trimming stripped 3 bases from V and 1 base from J, with 7 bases between. This CDR3 has 13 amino acids.

A note on this clonotype: This sequence may be a read error, since a much larger clone differs from it by one base. The CDR3 region has the DNA TGTGCCAGCAGATACCCGCCCTTGAATGAGCAGTTCTTC. Translation: CASRYPPLNEQFF. This sequence joins TRBV7-9 and TRBJ2-1, with D hard to call. Germline loops: CDR1 SEHNR, CDR2 FQNEAQ (reference sequence). V gave up 6 bases and J gave up 7 bases, with 13 bases separating them. This CDR3 has 13 residues.

This clonotype was counted many times. The chain employs TRBV5-4 and TRBJ2-3; D call uncertain. V was pared by 4 bases and J by 6 bases, with 9 bases between. CDR1 is SGHNT and CDR2 is YYREEE in the germline V gene (reference sequence). CDR3 length: 12 amino acids. The CDR3 coding sequence is TGTGCCAGCAGCACCTCCGGGGATACGCAGTATTTT. It is translated as CASSTSGDTQYF.

This clonotype appeared many times. The gene calls are TRBV5-6 and TRBJ2-1; D gene unclear. The CDR3 contains 12 residues. Per the germline V gene, CDR1 is SGHDT and CDR2 is YYEEEE. The V end was cut by 0 bases, the J end by 10 bases, with 8 bases between. The CDR3 loop reads CASSLGGFEQFF. The CDR3 DNA is TGTGCCAGCAGCTTGGGGGGATTCGAGCAGTTCTTC. The whole variable domain, remainder taken from reference TRBV5-6 and TRBJ2-1, is DAGVTQSPTHLIKTRGQQVTLRCSPKSGHDTVSWYQQALGQGPQFIFQYYEEEERQRGNFPDRFSGHQFPNYSSELNVNALLLGDSALYLCASSLGGFEQFFGPGTRLTVL.

There are a few counts of this clonotype. This chain uses TRBV25-1 with TRBJ2-7; 12 bases agree with TRBD2. This CDR3 comprises 17 residues. Germline CDR1 MGHDK, CDR2 SYGVNS. Trimming removed 3 bases from V and 0 bases from J; junction bases left unmatched: 6. The CDR3 coding sequence is TGTGCCAGCAGTGATAGCACTAGCGGGGGGTTCTCCTACGAGCAGTACTTC. Its translation: CASSDSTSGGFSYEQYF.

This clonotype occurred a few times. The CDR3 region is CASSGPGHRTYEQYF. As DNA, the CDR3 is TGTGCCAGCAGTGGACCGGGACATCGAACCTACGAGCAGTACTTC. The chain couples TRBV25-1 to TRBJ2-7; the D gene is possibly TRBD1 (6 bases). Trimming cost V 4 bases and J 2 bases, with 15 bases left between them. From germline, CDR1 is MGHDK and CDR2 SYGVNS. This CDR3 has 15 residues.

This clonotype was counted many times. The CDR3 coding sequence is TGTGCCAGCAGCGGAGAACTAGCGGGGGCCCAACCGGCTCGGGAGACCCAGTACTTC. Translation gives CASSGELAGAQPARETQYF. The genes are TRBV21-1 and TRBJ2-5; the listed D gene, TRBD2, was not tested against the DNA. TRBV21-1 is a recognized pseudogene. There are 19 residues in the CDR3.